This T cell receptor beta chain comes out of a study of Graves' ophthalmopathy and Graves' hyperthyroidism. Study in general: Peripheral blood samples were taken at initial diagnosis, before any treatment.

Broader study findings: Ophthalmopathy versus stable hyperthyroidism: 13-signature model gave about 87% sensitivity, 80% to 84% specificity. Most clonotypes expanded in thyroid above 0.001 frequency were present in blood too. At 65% to 71% sensitivity and 72% to 75% specificity, the model predicted progression of the ophthalmopathy.

Concerning this clonotype itself: Its antigen is unknown.

Germline CDR1 and CDR2: SGHRS and YFSETQ. This CDR3 comprises 15 residues. J gave up 2 bases and V 0 bases, and 5 bases lay outside the gene matches. RNA transcripts were the template, and TCR beta CDR3 regions were amplified from them. First-round RT-PCR used HTBI primers; second-round multiplex PCR followed. TCRdb fed the multiplex PCR reads into MiXCR, producing one record per CDR3 protein. The sample gives a few hundred thousand distinct CDR3 sequences, about 18% of which show up once; 2% to 3% is in the top ten. This TCR came from an adult woman with stable Graves' hyperthyroidism. This sequence joins TRBV5-1 and TRBJ2-7; 7 positions agree with TRBD1. Sequenced input: peripheral blood. CDR3 amino acids: CASSLGDRLTYEQYF. For the CDR3, the DNA is TGCGCCAGCAGCTTGGGGGACAGATTAACCTACGAGCAGTACTTC.